The clone carrying this T cell receptor beta chain was counted at least ten times. For sequencing, patients were chosen who had shown expansion of CD8+CD57+ cells by flow cytometry. The template used for profiling TCR beta VDJ and CDR3 was genomic DNA. In TCRdb, the reads were re-called with MiXCR into one record per CDR3 protein. The sample consists of under 200,000 distinct CDR3 sequences, about two thirds of them appearing once. The data derive from a study of CD8+CD57+ T cells in acquired aplastic anemia. J lost 6 bases, V lost 0 bases, and 9 bases had no gene match. The CDR3 covers 17 residues. CDR1 SGHRS and CDR2 YFSETQ come from the germline V gene.

The V and J genes are TRBV5-1 and TRBJ1-4; 9 nucleotides line up with TRBD1. The origin of this receptor is a human donor with aplastic anemia. The material sequenced was sorted CD4+, CD8+, or CD8+CD57+ T cells (not recorded which) from PBMCs. This chain's CDR3 is CASSLERVDRGYEKLFF. As DNA, the CDR3 is TGCGCCAGCAGCTTGGAGAGAGTGGACAGGGGTTATGAAAAACTGTTTTTT.